Listed here are 20 T cell receptor beta chains from one sample, sequenced in a study of T-cell memory formation after mild COVID-19 (dated by TCRdb to the early 2020s). Receptors were amplified or captured by 5' RACE. These reads were obtained on an Illumina NovaSeq 6000. Using fastp trimming at Q25 and MiXCR clonotype assembly, TCRdb reanalyzed the public sequencing data and kept in-frame beta chains. Here each entry gathers all rows of one CDR3 protein and keeps the most common genes and DNA. A total of 550,000 to 700,000 distinct CDR3 sequences appear in this sample, roughly 17% of them only once. The top ten clones comprise more than 10% of the sample. Material: PBMCs or a T cell subset sorted from them (not recorded which). The receptors were gathered from an adult woman who had mild COVID-19 (a few samples of this study predate the infection). The sample titles of this study are shuffled in the database, so cell type and time point are left out; the donor was told from shared clones.

V and J are TRBV7-2 and TRBJ1-5; TRBD1 might be the D (5 bases). CDR3 length: 12 amino acids. The V gene's germline CDR1 is SGHTA and CDR2 FQGNSA. V lost 7 bases, J lost 6 bases, and 10 bases lay in between. The chain's CDR3 is CASTEGSQPQHF. CDR3 DNA sequence: TGTGCCAGCACCGAGGGGAGTCAGCCCCAGCATTTT.

This clonotype was seen at least ten times. The V gene is TRBV4-1, the J gene TRBJ2-1; TRBD2 matches at 11 bases. From germline, CDR1 is MGHRA and CDR2 YSYEKL. V shed 8 bases, J shed 2 bases, and the junction held 5 bases outside the gene matches. This CDR3 has 15 amino acids. CDR3 coding DNA: TGCGCCAGCCAGACTAGCGGGGCCCCCTACAATGAGCAGTTCTTC. Its protein is CASQTSGAPYNEQFF.

This clonotype has only a few counts. V is TRBV20-1 and J is TRBJ2-3; possibly TRBD1 for D (5 bases). The germline V and J ends were trimmed by 6 bases and 0 bases, with 16 bases remaining between them. Per the germline V gene, CDR1 is DFQATT and CDR2 is SNEGSKA (reference sequence). This CDR3 region has 15 residues. The CDR3 spells CSAADRATSTDTQYF. DNA for the CDR3: TGCAGTGCCGCAGACAGAGCGACTAGCACAGATACGCAGTATTTT.

The chain combines TRBV5-4 with TRBJ2-5, with TRBD1 identical over 7 bases. This CDR3 has 13 residues. The ends lost 9 bases at V and 0 bases at J; junction bases unmatched: 5. The germline CDR1 and CDR2 sequences are SGHNT and YYREEE (reference sequence). CDR3 DNA sequence: TGTGCCACCCTTGGACAGGACCAAGAGACCCAGTACTTC. As protein: CATLGQDQETQYF.

This chain links TRBV7-9 with TRBJ2-5; D call uncertain. The CDR3 length is 14 residues. With 1 base removed from V and 3 bases from J, the gap between germline ends came to 9 bases. Germline loops: CDR1 SEHNR, CDR2 FQNEAQ (reference sequence). The CDR3: CASSLDGAEETQYF. CDR3 DNA: TGTGCCAGCAGCTTAGATGGCGCAGAAGAGACCCAGTACTTC.

The J gene is TRBJ2-2, the V gene TRBV6-5; D remains ambiguous. Per germline, CDR1 MNHEY and CDR2 SVGAGI. There are 13 residues in the CDR3. V was clipped by 8 bases and J by 6 bases, with 13 bases between them. This CDR3 reads CASGISSAGELFF. The CDR3, as DNA: TGTGCCAGCGGTATCTCGTCAGCCGGGGAGCTGTTTTTT.

This clonotype was recorded a few times. A read error is possible here, since a much larger clone lies one base away. The chain joins TRBV7-2 to TRBJ1-2, with D perhaps matching TRBD1 (5 bases). The germline CDR1 and CDR2 sequences are SGHTA and FQGNSA. The CDR3 covers 13 residues. Trimming shortened V by 5 bases and J by 4 bases, and 11 bases separated the two germline ends. CDR3 in amino acids: CASSPQGTYGYTF. The CDR3 bases are TGTGCCAGCAGCCCCCAGGGCACCTATGGCTACACCTTC.

V and J are TRBV6-4 and TRBJ2-1, with D possibly being TRBD1 (5 bases). The germline gives CDR1 MRHNA, CDR2 SNTAGT. Trimming pared 0 bases from V and 1 base from J, leaving 10 bases between. This CDR3 contains 16 residues. The CDR3 region is CASSDSVTASYNEQFF. As DNA, the CDR3 is TGTGCCAGCAGTGACTCGGTGACAGCTTCCTACAATGAGCAGTTCTTC.

This rearrangement joins TRBV7-6 to TRBJ2-7; the D gene is possibly TRBD1 (6 bases). CDR1 SGHVS and CDR2 FNYEAQ come from the germline V gene. CDR3 length: 15 amino acids. V lost 1 base to trimming and J lost 3 bases, with 13 bases between them. The CDR3 region is CASSLDPGTNYEQYF. CDR3 DNA sequence: TGTGCCAGCAGCTTAGATCCAGGGACAAACTACGAGCAGTACTTC.

The J gene is TRBJ2-3, the V gene TRBV3-1; 8 bases align to TRBD2. Losses at the gene ends were 4 bases for V and 8 bases for J; bases not matched to a gene: 14. The CDR3 sequence is 16 residues long. CDR1 is LGHDT, CDR2 YNNKEL, per germline (reference sequence). The CDR3 nucleotides are TGTGCCAGCAGCCCCCTGGGGCTAGCGGGCCCCGGTACGCAGTATTTT. This translates into CASSPLGLAGPGTQYF.

This clonotype has a count of ten or more. The CDR3 DNA reads TGTGCCAGCAGCGTAGGGGGGGTTAACACCGGGGAGCTGTTTTTT. Translation gives CASSVGGVNTGELFF. The chain uses TRBV9 and TRBJ2-2; the D gene is possibly TRBD2 (6 bases). Germline loops: CDR1 SGDLS, CDR2 YYNGEE. The CDR3 spans 15 residues. The V and J ends lost 0 bases and 2 bases respectively, with 8 bases between them.

The chain is built from TRBV7-8 and TRBJ2-2, with TRBD2 matching 12 bases. With 5 bases clipped from V and 4 bases from J, the junction kept 8 bases outside the gene matches. The CDR3 is 17 amino acids. The germline V gene encodes CDR1 SGHVS and CDR2 FQNEAQ. CDR3 loop: CASSPGGLAGLTGELFF. For the CDR3, the DNA is TGTGCCAGCAGCCCGGGCGGACTAGCGGGACTCACCGGGGAGCTGTTTTTT.

The genes are TRBV15 and TRBJ2-3, with 9 bases that match TRBD1. The CDR3 spans 15 residues. CDR1 and CDR2 (germline): LNHNV, YYDKDF (reference sequence). The ends lost 7 bases at V and 3 bases at J; junction bases unmatched: 8. The CDR3 here is CATTSGQGGTDTQYF. The CDR3, as DNA: TGTGCCACCACCTCGGGACAGGGCGGGACAGATACGCAGTATTTT.

This sequence joins TRBV20-1 and TRBJ1-4, with TRBD1 matching over 11 bases. The V gene's germline CDR1 is DFQATT and CDR2 SNEGSKA (reference sequence). The CDR3 sequence is 15 residues long. J lost 7 bases, V lost 3 bases, and 7 bases had no gene match. The CDR3: CSARDRGRGGEKLFF. CDR3 sequence (DNA): TGCAGTGCTAGGGACAGGGGGCGCGGGGGTGAAAAACTGTTTTTT.

As for this clonotype: Germline and junction disagree at one end, which may indicate a read error. The chain couples TRBV7-7 to TRBJ2-5; perhaps TRBD1 as D (6 bases). Germline loops: CDR1 SSHAT, CDR2 FNYEAQ (reference sequence). CDR3 length equals 16 residues. CDR3 DNA: TGTGCTAGCAGCCGCTCGAGCCGGGACACCGGGGAGACCCAGTACTTC. As protein: CASSRSSRDTGETQYF.

The CDR3 loop is CASSQDHGRMNTEAFF. For the CDR3, the DNA is TGTGCCAGCAGCCAAGACCACGGACGGATGAACACTGAAGCTTTCTTT. The gene calls are TRBV14 and TRBJ1-1; D is undetermined. This CDR3 contains 16 residues. V was clipped by 0 bases and J by 0 bases, with 11 bases between them. Germline CDR1 SGHDN, CDR2 FVKESK.

This clonotype was counted between two and nine times. V is TRBV12-3 or TRBV12-4 and J is TRBJ1-1, with D perhaps TRBD1 (5 bases). The CDR3 runs 15 residues. Trimming stripped 5 bases from V and 0 bases from J, with 13 bases between. This CDR3 is CASSRGTSMNTEAFF. The CDR3 nucleotides read TGTGCCAGCAGTCGAGGGACTTCTATGAACACTGAAGCTTTCTTT.

V and J are TRBV20-1 and TRBJ2-3; 9 bases match TRBD2. The germline V gene encodes CDR1 DFQATT and CDR2 SNEGSKA (reference sequence). The length of the CDR3 is 15 residues. Unmatched junction bases numbered 13, after V lost 6 bases and J lost 6 bases. CDR3 coding DNA: TGCAGTGCCTCCTTGGTAGCGGGGGTTCATGATACGCAGTATTTT. Encoded protein: CSASLVAGVHDTQYF.

In this sample, this clonotype turned up once. The rearrangement joins TRBV6-2 or TRBV6-3 to TRBJ2-6; D gene ambiguous. This CDR3 region has 15 residues. Trimming shortened V by 3 bases and J by 0 bases, and 6 bases separated the two germline ends. Germline V gives CDR1 MNHEY, CDR2 SVGEGT. The CDR3 loop is CASSYLVSGANVLTF. The CDR3 bases are TGTGCCAGCAGTTATCTTGTCTCTGGGGCCAACGTCCTGACTTTC.

The gene calls are TRBV15 and TRBJ2-2, with TRBD2 as a possible D gene (6 bases). Germline CDR1 is LNHNV and CDR2 is YYDKDF (reference sequence). V dropped 1 base and J dropped 3 bases, with 15 bases sitting between them. The CDR3 length is 17 residues. The CDR3 bases are TGTGCCACCAGCAGAGGTGGGCCGGGAGCGTACACCGGGGAGCTGTTTTTT. It encodes CATSRGGPGAYTGELFF.